These 14 T cell receptor beta chains originate from one sample sequenced in a study of graft-versus-host responses after intestinal transplantation. Sequenced by immunoSEQ multiplex PCR; TCRdb stores in-frame clones only, minus some. The table shows approximately 58,000 clones, with 70% to 90% occurring only once. This sample comprised PBMCs, obtained 26 days after transplant. Source of these receptors: a human patient who received an intestinal transplant, so some T cells may come from the graft donor.

The CDR3 protein is CASSLGTAGGAFF. DNA of the CDR3: TGTGCCAGCAGCCTCGGGACAGCGGGAGGGGCTTTCTTT. V usage is TRBV5-6 and J usage is TRBJ1-1, with 7 bases that match TRBD1. The CDR3 extends over 13 amino acids. V was pared by 4 bases and J by 11 bases, with 11 bases of the junction left unmatched. Germline-derived CDR1 and CDR2 are SGHDT and YYEEEE.

This clone was found once. The chain couples TRBV27 to TRBJ2-5; tentatively, D is TRBD1 (5 bases). Germline lookup yields CDR1 MNHEY and CDR2 SMNVEV (reference sequence). V was pared by 3 bases and J by 4 bases, with 15 bases between. This CDR3 is built from 15 residues. The chain's CDR3 is CASSLFMGQGETQYF. As DNA, the CDR3 is TGTGCCAGCAGTTTGTTTATGGGTCAGGGAGAGACCCAGTACTTC.

This clone was counted a single time. The chain combines TRBV6-1 with TRBJ1-2; D unresolved. CDR3 length: 16 residues. Germline CDR1 reads MNHNS; CDR2 reads SASEGT. Trimming removed 1 base from V and 4 bases from J, with 16 bases in between. The CDR3 here is CASSEEGRTRRYGYTF. DNA for the CDR3: TGTGCCAGCAGTGAAGAAGGGAGGACGAGGCGCTATGGCTACACCTTC.

J is TRBJ2-2 and V is TRBV9, with TRBD1 matching 7 bases. This CDR3 comprises 18 residues. Trimming cost V 0 bases and J 4 bases; bases outside gene matches: 12. Germline CDR1 reads SGDLS; CDR2 reads YYNGEE. The CDR3: CASSVDPRTGGSTGELFF. The CDR3 DNA is TGTGCCAGCAGCGTAGACCCAAGGACAGGTGGCAGCACCGGGGAGCTGTTTTTT.

This clone was found once. The chain combines TRBV7-2 with TRBJ2-3; D possibly corresponds to TRBD2 (5 bases). From germline, CDR1 is SGHTA and CDR2 FQGNSA. V was shortened by 1 base and J by 2 bases, with 16 bases between the two germline ends. The CDR3 is 17 residues long. The CDR3 nucleotides read TGTGCCAGCAGCTTAGTAGGCGGGCCCCAAACCACAGATACGCAGTATTTT. Its protein is CASSLVGGPQTTDTQYF.

The V gene is TRBV29-1, the J gene TRBJ2-3; 10 positions match TRBD2. This CDR3 comprises 15 residues. Germline CDR1 is SQVTM and CDR2 is ANQGSEA. With 6 bases clipped from V and 3 bases from J, the junction kept 9 bases outside the gene matches. Here the CDR3 reads CSVWPAGGDTDTQYF. The CDR3 DNA sequence: TGCAGCGTCTGGCCAGCGGGGGGGGATACAGATACGCAGTATTTT.

V gene TRBV5-1 combines with J gene TRBJ2-5; 7 bases agree with TRBD1. Germline CDR1 is SGHRS and CDR2 is YFSETQ. The CDR3 runs 14 residues. The V segment lost 4 bases and the J segment 9 bases; nucleotides outside the gene matches: 12. CDR3 in DNA: TGCGCCAGCAGCCCGGGACAGCTTGAAAGGGCCCAGTACTTC. Translating gives CASSPGQLERAQYF.

V and J are TRBV19 and TRBJ1-6, with a possible D match to TRBD1 (5 bases). V lost 1 base and J 4 bases, leaving 14 bases between the germline ends. CDR1 is LNHDA and CDR2 is SQIVND in the germline V gene (reference sequence). The CDR3 contains 17 residues. The CDR3 reads CASSIVMTAAYNSPLHF. The CDR3 DNA reads TGTGCCAGTAGTATAGTGATGACAGCAGCTTATAATTCACCCCTCCACTTT.

This chain joins TRBV4-1 and TRBJ2-1, with 10 bases fitting TRBD2. CDR1 and CDR2 from the germline V gene are MGHRA and YSYEKL. The CDR3 length is 17 residues. V shed 1 base and J 4 bases; nucleotides not matched to a gene: 7. The DNA for the CDR3 is TGCGCCAGCAGCCAAGGGGGAGCGGGGGGGCTGTACAATGAGCAGTTCTTC. It encodes CASSQGGAGGLYNEQFF.

The chain is built from TRBV4-1 and TRBJ2-6, with D uncertain. With 3 bases removed from V and 0 bases from J, the gap between germline ends came to 9 bases. This CDR3 contains 16 residues. Per germline, CDR1 MGHRA and CDR2 YSYEKL. The CDR3 coding sequence is TGCGCCAGCAGCCAGCCCCCGGGCTCTGGGGCCAACGTCCTGACTTTC. Translating it yields CASSQPPGSGANVLTF.

The chain carries TRBV19 and TRBJ1-2; 11 bases match TRBD1. The CDR3 has 16 amino acids. The V and J ends lost 3 bases and 4 bases, in that order; junction bases with no gene match: 7. CDR1 is LNHDA, CDR2 SQIVND, per germline (reference sequence). The CDR3 bases are TGTGCCAGTAGTATTGGGGACAGGGGGTTCGGCTATGGCTACACCTTC. This gives the protein CASSIGDRGFGYGYTF.

The gene calls are TRBV6-1 and TRBJ2-2, with 8 bases matching TRBD1. The CDR3 length is 15 residues. Germline trimming cut 5 bases from V and 1 base from J; bases unmatched to any gene: 3. Germline CDR1 is MNHNS and CDR2 is SASEGT. CDR3 sequence: CASSSGTGNTGELFF. The CDR3 nucleotides are TGTGCCAGCAGTTCCGGGACAGGGAACACCGGGGAGCTGTTTTTT.

The chain recombines TRBV5-1 with TRBJ1-1; tentative D call: TRBD1 (5 bases). The CDR3 length is 14 residues. V was pared by 0 bases and J by 5 bases, with 11 bases between. The V gene's germline CDR1 is SGHRS and CDR2 YFSETQ. CDR3 DNA sequence: TGCGCCAGCAGCTTGGCCCGGGAGGGGACTGAAGCTTTCTTT. Translated: CASSLAREGTEAFF.

The chain joins TRBV28 to TRBJ1-1; possibly TRBD1 for D (5 bases). V lost 2 bases, J lost 0 bases, and 10 bases lay in between. There are 15 residues in the CDR3. Germline V lookup: CDR1 MDHEN, CDR2 SYDVKM. DNA of the CDR3: TGTGCCAGCAGTTTAGGCGGGACCTTGAACACTGAAGCTTTCTTT. It yields the protein CASSLGGTLNTEAFF.